This T cell receptor beta chain is from a study of blood T cell repertoires in COVID-19. The overall study: PBMCs, B-cell-depleted T cells, or T cells were the source of the cDNA or gDNA that made up the material.

Clones were read by immunoSEQ multiplex PCR, and TCRdb kept only the in-frame ones, dropping some. The sample has 400,000 to 500,000 clones, 85% to 90% seen once. Participants came from about 24 US areas, aged about 18 to 100 years. In assigning cohorts, the study relied on participant-reported clinical history. In Cohort 3, a recovered donor had either two negative PCRs, clearance, or symptom resolution. The CDR3 is made up of 15 amino acids. With 4 bases clipped from V and 6 bases from J, the junction kept 9 bases outside the gene matches. Per germline, CDR1 SGDLS and CDR2 YYNGEE. This clonotype was sampled from a woman aged 40 to 50 who had recovered from COVID-19. The specimen sequenced was PBMCs or T cells enriched from blood (not recorded which). The chain uses TRBV9 and TRBJ2-1; TRBD2 matches at 8 bases. Here the CDR3 DNA reads TGTGCCAGCAGCCTCGGGTTAGCGGGGTCCAATGAGCAGTTCTTC. Amino acids: CASSLGLAGSNEQFF.